These T cell receptor beta chains were read from a single sample in a study of T cell responses to AZD1222 COVID-19 vaccine. Repertoires were generated with immunoSEQ multiplex PCR, while TCRdb's copy carries only in-frame clones and drops some. The profile shows about 140,000 clones, roughly 90% of them singletons. The starting material was peripheral blood, obtained 28 days after the second AZD1222 dose. Receptors were obtained from an adult who received the AZD1222 COVID-19 vaccine. The CDR3 runs from the conserved cysteine through the conserved F or W. Fields, in order: CDR3 length, V gene, CDR3 protein.

>19|TRBV4-1
CASSQDVLGRARGHNEQFF
>15|TRBV5-1
CASSLGQGAQETQYF
>12|TRBV12-3/TRBV12-4
CASSFYSYEQYF
>14|TRBV27
CASSLVGADQPQHF
>16|TRBV24-1
CATRPEGARETTEAFF
>14|TRBV2
CASSYSDPNYGYTF
>14|TRBV13
CASSSGLPGGEQYF
>14|TRBV28
CASSPGGGRTEAFF
>11|TRBV16
CASSQWGEQYF
>15|TRBV9
CASSVAMSNNSPLHF
>15|TRBV7-2
CASSLGQGGADTQYF
>17|TRBV6-2/TRBV6-3
CASSIPRDRRPNTEAFF
>17|TRBV11-3
CASSSRAGEFVSGELFF
>17|TRBV7-2
CASSGPGLAGGGNEQFF
>10|TRBV20-1
CSALGQEQYF
>14|TRBV19
CASSIAGDYTEAFF
>15|TRBV20-1
CSASIVGRANTEAFF
>11|TRBV5-8
CASSPSTTAFF
>12|TRBV13
CASSLAGGEAFF
>12|TRBV7-9
CASSPVGAEQYF
>16|TRBV6-6
CASSYSGGPSNQPQHF
>16|TRBV3-1/TRBV3-2
CASSQGSAGDNSPLHF
>15|TRBV7-2
CASSMGPAASQPQHF
>13|TRBV4-2
CASSQDGGETQYF
>13|TRBV27
CASSQGQNYGYTF
>16|TRBV11-2
CASLATEGGYNEKLFF
>14|TRBV5-4
CASSSAAGTVRAFF
>18|TRBV6-2/TRBV6-3
CASSDTGTGVLMNTEAFF
>15|TRBV6-5
CASSYSRGPLDEQFF
>17|TRBV11-3
CASSTPGPSYPTDTQYF
>16|TRBV9
CASSPRTSGGGGEQFF
>14|TRBV28
CASSLLGTDRAQYF
>14|TRBV5-6
CASSRARAGNTIYF
>12|TRBV27
CASRSVTDTQYF
>15|TRBV14
CASSQQGGSYNEQFF
>18|TRBV6-2/TRBV6-3
CASSYSPHTGGVSYEQYF
>14|TRBV9
CASSGRGQGYEQYF